Shown below are 20 T cell receptor beta chains from a single sample sequenced in a study of T-cell reconstitution after alpha-beta-depleted transplantation in children. The authors prepared the TCRbeta library with unique molecular identifiers. TCRdb re-called the PCR reads with MiXCR, one entry per CDR3 protein. The sample lists about a million distinct CDR3 sequences, roughly 29% occurring once. Sample: PBMCs, mostly from graft donor cells, taken 360 days after TCRalphabeta/CD19-depleted stem cell transplant. All receptors come from a boy under three years old who had a stem cell transplant for SCID, so the T cells may come from the graft donor.

The sample holds a few counts of this clonotype. This chain uses TRBV7-8 with TRBJ2-3; 8 bases are shared with TRBD1. With 4 bases clipped from V and 5 bases from J, the junction kept 8 bases outside the gene matches. Germline lookup yields CDR1 SGHVS and CDR2 FQNEAQ. The CDR3 has 15 residues. The CDR3 region is CASSSPVGQVDTQYF. The CDR3 DNA reads TGTGCCAGCAGCTCCCCGGTGGGACAGGTAGATACGCAGTATTTT.

In its sample, this clonotype was seen a few times. V gene TRBV12-3 or TRBV12-4 combines with J gene TRBJ1-2, with 7 bases lining up with TRBD1. The CDR3 spans 14 residues. J lost 0 bases, V lost 5 bases, and 3 bases had no gene match. CDR3 sequence (DNA): TGTGCCAGCAGTATCGGGACAGCTAACTATGGCTACACCTTC. It encodes CASSIGTANYGYTF.

The CDR3 sequence: CASSVGGRAQGNTEAFF. The DNA of the CDR3 is TGTGCCAGCAGCGTAGGGGGGAGAGCCCAGGGGAACACTGAAGCTTTCTTT. V gene TRBV9 combines with J gene TRBJ1-1; a weak D match, TRBD1 (5 bases). Germline CDR1 SGDLS, CDR2 YYNGEE. This CDR3 has 17 amino acids. Trimming cost V 0 bases and J 1 base, with 16 bases left between them.

This clonotype has more than one count but fewer than ten. The V call is TRBV4-2, the J call TRBJ2-3; 9 bases are shared with TRBD2. V gave up 0 bases and J gave up 0 bases; unmatched junction bases: 4. The CDR3 has 17 residues. Germline assignment: CDR1 LGHNA and CDR2 YNFKEQ. The CDR3 sequence is CASSQDWTSESTDTQYF. The CDR3 DNA follows: TGTGCCAGCAGCCAAGATTGGACTAGCGAAAGCACAGATACGCAGTATTTT.

The rearrangement joins TRBV6-6 to TRBJ2-7; 8 bases fit TRBD1. The ends lost 4 bases at V and 6 bases at J; junction bases unmatched: 5. CDR1 and CDR2 (germline): MNHNY, SVGAGI (reference sequence). CDR3 length: 13 amino acids. CDR3 amino acids: CASSSTQGGEQYF. The CDR3 nucleotides read TGTGCCAGCAGTTCGACACAGGGGGGCGAGCAGTACTTC.

CDR3 in DNA: TGTGCCAGCAGTTCTTCAACAGGGGGCGGGAAAGAGCAGTACTTC. Translated, it gives CASSSSTGGGKEQYF. The chain uses TRBV12-3 or TRBV12-4 and TRBJ2-7, with 9 bases lining up with TRBD1. This CDR3 contains 15 residues. V trimming: 4 bases; J trimming: 7 bases; junction bases outside the gene matches: 11.

In DNA, the CDR3 is TGTGCCAGCAGTTCACACAGGACCTTTGTACACGAGCAGTACTTC. Translating it yields CASSSHRTFVHEQYF. The chain is built from TRBV27 and TRBJ2-7; tentatively, D is TRBD1 (5 bases). Between the trimmed V and J ends, which lost 4 bases and 5 bases, there was a span of 18 bases. Germline V gene lookup returns CDR1 MNHEY and CDR2 SMNVEV (reference sequence). This CDR3 is 15 amino acids long.

J is TRBJ2-1 and V is TRBV6-5, with D perhaps matching TRBD2 (5 bases). Germline lookup yields CDR1 MNHEY and CDR2 SVGAGI. Trimming took 2 bases from V and 9 from J, leaving 8 bases between them. The CDR3 runs 12 residues. CDR3 bases: TGTGCCAGCAGTTACCCCCGGGGTGAGCAGTTCTTC. Translation gives CASSYPRGEQFF.

The chain employs TRBV5-1 and TRBJ2-2; a weak D match, TRBD1 (6 bases). The CDR3 has 15 amino acids. V was trimmed by 5 bases and J by 0 bases, leaving 11 bases between them. Germline-derived CDR1 and CDR2 are SGHRS and YFSETQ. For the CDR3, the DNA is TGCGCCAGCAGGCAGGGGACACCGAACACCGGGGAGCTGTTTTTT. Translating gives CASRQGTPNTGELFF.

The chain combines TRBV4-1 with TRBJ2-1, with 12 bases fitting TRBD2. The CDR3 is made up of 18 amino acids. The germline V gene encodes CDR1 MGHRA and CDR2 YSYEKL. V gave up 0 bases and J gave up 4 bases; unmatched junction bases: 7. In DNA, the CDR3 is TGCGCCAGCAGCCAAGAGGGGTCTAGCGGGGGGGGATACAATGAGCAGTTCTTC. As protein: CASSQEGSSGGGYNEQFF.

The chain uses TRBV24-1 and TRBJ2-1; the D gene is possibly TRBD2 (6 bases). Germline V gene sequence: CDR1 KGHDR, CDR2 SFDVKD. The length of the CDR3 is 14 residues. The germline V and J ends were trimmed by 3 bases and 7 bases, with 12 bases remaining between them. The CDR3 sequence is CATSDVQGGNEQFF. CDR3 in DNA: TGTGCCACCAGTGATGTGCAGGGAGGAAATGAGCAGTTCTTC.

This clonotype was detected only a few times. The genes are TRBV28 and TRBJ1-1; D gene ambiguous. Trimming left V 5 bases short and J 3 bases short, with 13 bases between. The CDR3 is made up of 14 amino acids. CDR1 is MDHEN and CDR2 is SYDVKM in the germline V gene. The chain's CDR3 is CASSIPVGDTEAFF. CDR3 in DNA: TGTGCCAGCAGTATCCCGGTGGGAGACACTGAAGCTTTCTTT.

Only a few counts were recorded for this clonotype. V is TRBV12-3 or TRBV12-4 and J is TRBJ2-7; 10 nucleotides line up with TRBD1. J lost 5 bases, V lost 6 bases, and 7 bases had no gene match. The CDR3 extends over 14 amino acids. The CDR3 sequence: CASRRRDRGHEQYF. CDR3 coding DNA: TGTGCCAGCAGACGACGGGACAGGGGCCACGAGCAGTACTTC.

Only a few counts were recorded for this clonotype. This sequence joins TRBV12-3 or TRBV12-4 and TRBJ2-3; D is unresolved. Trimming cost V 4 bases and J 9 bases, with 23 bases left between them. This CDR3 spans 16 amino acids. The DNA of the CDR3 is TGTGCCAGCAGTTCCCCAGGCGTAGGAGTGGTCAGCACGCAGTATTTT. It is translated as CASSSPGVGVVSTQYF.

At least ten counts were recorded for this clonotype. CDR3 in DNA: TGCGCCAGCAGCTTTGAAAGCTACACTGAAGCTTTCTTT. Its protein is CASSFESYTEAFF. The chain links TRBV5-1 to TRBJ1-1; no clear D gene. Trimming removed 2 bases at V and 3 bases at J, with 8 bases between. The length of the CDR3 is 13 residues. Germline V gives CDR1 SGHRS, CDR2 YFSETQ.

This clonotype was detected only a few times. This chain connects TRBV25-1 to TRBJ2-7; the D gene is possibly TRBD2 (5 bases). Between the trimmed V and J ends, which lost 3 bases and 3 bases, there was a span of 24 bases. The CDR3 runs to 18 residues. Per germline, CDR1 MGHDK and CDR2 SYGVNS. In DNA, the CDR3 is TGTGCCAGCAGTGACCGTCGGCACTCGGCGGGTCATCTCTACGAGCAGTACTTC. It translates to CASSDRRHSAGHLYEQYF.

This clonotype was picked up a small number of times. The CDR3 DNA reads TGCGCCAGCAGCGTTAGCGGGAGCCTTTACGAGCAGTACTTC. Protein sequence: CASSVSGSLYEQYF. This chain links TRBV5-1 with TRBJ2-7; 9 bases map to TRBD2. The CDR3 consists of 14 residues. Per germline, CDR1 SGHRS and CDR2 YFSETQ. V shed 4 bases and J 4 bases; nucleotides not matched to a gene: 6.

The V gene is TRBV4-3, the J gene TRBJ2-5; D remains unclear. Germline values: CDR1 LGHNA, CDR2 YSLEER. This CDR3 is built from 17 residues. V was trimmed by 0 bases and J by 6 bases, leaving 20 bases between them. CDR3 DNA sequence: TGCGCCAGCAGCCAAGATCCAACAGCCCTCCAAGGGAAGACCCAGTACTTC. It encodes CASSQDPTALQGKTQYF.

This clonotype was found many times. The rearrangement uses TRBV20-1 and TRBJ2-1; TRBD2 matches 9 bases. Germline V lookup: CDR1 DFQATT, CDR2 SNEGSKA (reference sequence). The V gene end was trimmed by 1 base and the J gene end by 8 bases; junction bases not matched to a gene: 9. The CDR3 consists of 15 residues. This CDR3 reads CSARGPGAGGYEQFF. CDR3 DNA: TGCAGTGCTAGAGGCCCAGGAGCGGGGGGCTATGAGCAGTTCTTC.

This clonotype was seen a few times. J is TRBJ1-3 and V is TRBV7-2; 7 bases are shared with TRBD1. The V segment lost 5 bases and the J segment 3 bases; nucleotides outside the gene matches: 7. CDR3 size: 15 residues. Looked up from germline, CDR1 is SGHTA and CDR2 is FQGNSA. The CDR3 sequence: CASSLDRVGGNTIYF. The CDR3 DNA follows: TGTGCCAGCAGCCTCGACAGGGTTGGTGGAAACACCATATATTTT.